This note documents a single TCR beta chain sequence. The data stem from a study of blood T cell repertoires in COVID-19. Looking at the study overall: Sites in the United States, Italy and Spain provided acute and convalescent COVID-19 samples.

Seattle enrolled patients during active infection and tracked them longitudinally. TCRdb's copy holds only in-frame clones and misses some; the assay was immunoSEQ multiplex PCR. The data hold some 260,000 clones, with around 88% observed a single time. Sequencing used peripheral blood. This sequence was found in a woman aged 25-40 years with COVID-19, enrolled during active disease.

Written as DNA, the CDR3 is TGTGCCAGCAGTTTGGCACAGTCCACCCGTACCTACGAGCAGTACGTC. It yields the protein CASSLAQSTRTYEQYV. The chain combines TRBV28 with TRBJ2-7; no firm D call. Deletions cut 3 bases from V and 2 bases from J, with 17 bases between. This CDR3 is 16 amino acids long. Germline CDR1 and CDR2: MDHEN and SYDVKM.